This passage covers 8 T cell receptor beta chains from one sample sequenced in a study of T cell responses to AZD1222 COVID-19 vaccine. Assay used: immunoSEQ multiplex PCR; TCRdb lists only in-frame clones, some missing. This sample yields some 120,000 clones, of which around 87% are seen a single time; more than 9% belongs to the top ten. The sample in question was peripheral blood, obtained on day 0 of AZD1222 vaccination. These receptor sequences come from an adult in good health.

This rearrangement joins TRBV14 to TRBJ1-4; D is possibly TRBD1 (5 bases). The CDR3 covers 15 residues. Germline assignment: CDR1 SGHDN and CDR2 FVKESK. Trimming took off 5 bases at V and 4 bases at J, with 14 bases between the two ends. This CDR3 reads CASSFESGINEKLFF. DNA of the CDR3: TGTGCCAGCAGCTTTGAATCAGGGATTAATGAAAAACTGTTTTTT.

This rearrangement joins TRBV18 to TRBJ2-3, with D maybe TRBD1 (5 bases). V shed 3 bases and J shed 3 bases, with 13 bases lying between them. CDR3 length equals 15 residues. Germline lookup yields CDR1 KGHSH and CDR2 LQKENI. CDR3 sequence reads: CASSPRVVLTDTQYF. The CDR3 DNA is TGTGCCAGCTCACCCAGGGTAGTCCTTACAGATACGCAGTATTTT.

The chain uses TRBV27 and TRBJ2-2; D assignment may be TRBD1 or TRBD2 (5 bases each). There are 14 residues in the CDR3. CDR1 and CDR2 (germline): MNHEY, SMNVEV (reference sequence). V lost 5 bases and J 7 bases, leaving 14 bases between the germline ends. The CDR3 nucleotides are TGTGCCAGCAGTCCTCGACCGGGGCACGGGGAGCTGTTTTTT. Its protein is CASSPRPGHGELFF.

The chain uses TRBV6-4 and TRBJ2-3, with TRBD2 matching 7 bases. The CDR3 is made up of 16 amino acids. V lost 0 bases and J lost 5; bases outside the gene matches: 8. Germline-derived CDR1 and CDR2 are MRHNA and SNTAGT. As DNA, the CDR3 is TGTGCCAGCAGTGACTCGGCTAGCGGCCTGGGAGATACGCAGTATTTT. Its translation: CASSDSASGLGDTQYF.

V gene TRBV19 combines with J gene TRBJ2-1; D remains ambiguous. CDR1 is LNHDA, CDR2 SQIVND, per germline (reference sequence). The CDR3 is 13 amino acids. V lost 2 bases and J lost 8, with 10 bases in between. The CDR3, as DNA: TGTGCCAGTAGTATATTAATATTCGATGAGCAGTTCTTC. It codes for CASSILIFDEQFF. The entire variable domain, with the rest obtained from reference TRBV19 and TRBJ2-1, is as follows: DGGITQSPKYLFRKEGQNVTLSCEQNLNHDAMYWYRQDPGQGLRLIYYSQIVNDFQKGDIAEGYSVSREKKESFPLTVTSAQKNPTAFYLCASSILIFDEQFFGPGTRLTVL.

The CDR3 is CASSSLGVGNTIYF. CDR3 sequence (DNA): TGCGCCAGCAGCTCGCTTGGGGTTGGAAACACCATATATTTT. The rearrangement joins TRBV5-1 to TRBJ1-3; D not resolved. V gave up 3 bases and J gave up 3 bases, with 10 bases separating them. Germline loops: CDR1 SGHRS, CDR2 YFSETQ. The CDR3 totals 14 residues.

The genes are TRBV6-1 and TRBJ2-7, with D unresolved. The CDR3 sequence is 9 residues long. Trimming removed 8 bases at V and 4 bases at J, with 3 bases between. CDR1 and CDR2 from the germline V gene are MNHNS and SASEGT. The CDR3 nucleotides read TGTGCCAGCGGATACGAGCAGTACTTC. It yields the protein CASGYEQYF.

The chain is built from TRBV5-1 and TRBJ2-1, with TRBD1 as a possible D gene (5 bases). CDR1 and CDR2 from the germline V gene are SGHRS and YFSETQ. The CDR3 runs to 15 residues. V shed 0 bases and J shed 9 bases, with 16 bases lying between them. This CDR3 is CASSLEGAQLGEQFF. In DNA, the CDR3 is TGCGCCAGCAGCTTGGAAGGGGCCCAATTGGGTGAGCAGTTCTTC.